This entry lists 2 T cell receptor beta chains sequenced from one sample in a study of blood T cells in healthy people across ages. Together with a sample-barcoded 5' primer, a J-beta primer mix was included in a second PCR lasting about 6 to 11 cycles. TCRdb used MiXCR to reprocess the 5' RACE reads, holding one entry per CDR3 protein. The profile shows 630,000 or so distinct CDR3 sequences, 32% of them singletons. Sequenced material: blood. The receptors shown here come from a woman of 80 years or more in good health.

The chain recombines TRBV20-1 with TRBJ1-2; TRBD1 might be the D (6 bases). CDR3 length equals 14 residues. Per the germline V gene, CDR1 is DFQATT and CDR2 is SNEGSKA (reference sequence). V lost 0 bases and J lost 8, with 16 bases in between. The CDR3 loop reads CSAREGAPLRGYTF. CDR3 sequence (DNA): TGCAGTGCTAGAGAGGGGGCCCCTTTAAGAGGCTACACCTTC.

V gene TRBV6-1 combines with J gene TRBJ2-3, with TRBD1 as a possible D gene (5 bases). V lost 1 base to trimming and J lost 5 bases, with 10 bases between them. The V gene's germline CDR1 is MNHNS and CDR2 SASEGT. CDR3 length: 14 residues. The CDR3 reads CASSEGQTVDTQYF. Written as DNA, the CDR3 is TGTGCCAGCAGTGAAGGACAGACGGTAGATACGCAGTATTTT.